The entry that follows covers one T cell receptor beta chain sequence. Antigen unknown. This CDR3 spans 17 amino acids. V shed 1 base and J shed 0 bases, with 15 bases lying between them. From germline, CDR1 is SGHTA and CDR2 FQGTGA. This record comes from a study of T cell responses to AZD1222 COVID-19 vaccine. Assay used: immunoSEQ multiplex PCR; TCRdb lists only in-frame clones, some missing. The top ten hold around 1.3% of the sample, which has around 150,000 clones, less than 95% seen once. Points from the study as a whole: Along spike, vaccine-associated CD4 TCRs were found throughout, with dominance at 160-218 and 743-854.

The input for sequencing was peripheral blood, taken on day 0 of AZD1222 vaccination. The chain combines TRBV7-3 with TRBJ1-1; D is perhaps TRBD1 (5 bases). The clonotype comes from an adult in good health. The CDR3 sequence is CASSLMPRGGMNTEAFF. Here the CDR3 DNA reads TGTGCCAGCAGCTTAATGCCCCGTGGGGGAATGAACACTGAAGCTTTCTTT.